Included here is one TCR beta chain sequence, with context. The CDR3 length is 14 residues. CDR1 is SGDLS, CDR2 YYNGEE, per germline. Trimming took 4 bases from V and 2 from J; bases not matched to a gene: 6. The sample belongs to a study of blood T cell repertoires in COVID-19. The wider study: Some COVID-19 samples were acute and others convalescent; all came from the United States, Italy and Spain. Sample material is recorded as cDNA or gDNA derived from T cells, B-cell-depleted T cells, or PBMCs.

Assay used: immunoSEQ multiplex PCR; TCRdb lists only in-frame clones, some missing. Counted here are under 95,000 clones, over 75% occurring once; the ten biggest clones make up over 8.5%. This clonotype originated in a man aged 50-60 years with acute or convalescent COVID-19. The sample consisted of peripheral blood. V is TRBV9 and J is TRBJ2-7, with TRBD1 matching 7 bases. Written as DNA, the CDR3 is TGTGCCAGCAGCTTAAGACAGGGCGCCTACGAGCAGTACTTC. It encodes CASSLRQGAYEQYF.